The sequence of this T cell receptor beta chain was determined in a study of T cells in Graves' hyperthyroidism and ophthalmopathy. RNA transcripts were the template for amplifying TCR beta CDR3 regions. Primed by the HTBI set, a first-round RT-PCR was run on the TCR CDR3. TCRdb re-analysed the multiplex PCR reads in MiXCR, keeping a single row per CDR3 protein. The sample holds fewer than 800,000 distinct CDR3 sequences, less than 20% seen once. The CDR3 loop spans 13 amino acids. Germline CDR1 is SGHNT and CDR2 is YENEEA. V gave up 8 bases and J gave up 6 bases, with 15 bases separating them. This clonotype was seen many times.

The TCR comes from a man younger than 35 with Graves' hyperthyroidism. The chain joins TRBV11-3 to TRBJ2-3; D is tentatively TRBD1 or TRBD2 (5 bases each). Sequenced input: blood. The CDR3 spells CASWSRGGDTQYF. The CDR3 nucleotides read TGTGCCAGCTGGTCGAGGGGTGGGGATACGCAGTATTTT.